This record concerns one T cell receptor beta chain sequence. The entry originates in a study of T cells after yellow fever vaccination. Notes on the study in general: Detected again after the booster were most primary-vaccination clones, at about 96% CD4 and 80% to 90% CD8.

V lost 6 bases to trimming and J lost 7 bases, with 6 bases between them. This CDR3 has 11 amino acids. MiXCR was run by TCRdb on the 5' RACE reads, yielding one entry per CDR3 protein. Altogether about 58,000 distinct CDR3 sequences are present, approximately 6% being singletons, with the ten largest covering 30% to 35%. This specimen was PBMCs, either bulk or a sorted T-cell subset (CD4+, CD8+, memory, or dextramer-sorted; not recorded which), taken on the day of the yellow fever booster vaccination. V and J are TRBV12-3 or TRBV12-4 and TRBJ1-4, with D perhaps TRBD1 (6 bases). The source of this sequence is a man between 18 and 29 years old who received the YFV17D yellow fever vaccine. CDR3 bases: TGTGCCAGCAGCAGGGGTGAAAAACTGTTTTTT. Translated, it gives CASSRGEKLFF.